This entry concerns a single T cell receptor (beta chain). These data are taken from a study of long-term antiretroviral therapy in people with HIV. Study information: The earliest samples predate the 2015 immediate-ART recommendation by about a decade.

A v3.0 immunoSEQ assay was performed at survey level. The table came from immunoSEQ multiplex PCR; TCRdb's copy has only in-frame clones and leaves some out. The data show roughly 18,000 clones, roughly 90% seen once. The germline CDR1 and CDR2 sequences are SGHTA and FQGTGA. This CDR3 has 15 amino acids. The germline V and J ends were trimmed by 1 base and 4 bases, with 13 bases remaining between them. The clonotype comes from a woman aged 40-49 years with HIV. The rearrangement links TRBV7-3 to TRBJ2-5, with D tentatively TRBD1 or TRBD2 (5 bases each). The specimen comprised unsorted PBMCs, sampled 0.6 years after starting antiretroviral therapy. The CDR3 here is CASSLNEGLGETQYF. CDR3 DNA sequence: TGTGCCAGCAGCTTAAATGAGGGGTTGGGAGAGACCCAGTACTTC.